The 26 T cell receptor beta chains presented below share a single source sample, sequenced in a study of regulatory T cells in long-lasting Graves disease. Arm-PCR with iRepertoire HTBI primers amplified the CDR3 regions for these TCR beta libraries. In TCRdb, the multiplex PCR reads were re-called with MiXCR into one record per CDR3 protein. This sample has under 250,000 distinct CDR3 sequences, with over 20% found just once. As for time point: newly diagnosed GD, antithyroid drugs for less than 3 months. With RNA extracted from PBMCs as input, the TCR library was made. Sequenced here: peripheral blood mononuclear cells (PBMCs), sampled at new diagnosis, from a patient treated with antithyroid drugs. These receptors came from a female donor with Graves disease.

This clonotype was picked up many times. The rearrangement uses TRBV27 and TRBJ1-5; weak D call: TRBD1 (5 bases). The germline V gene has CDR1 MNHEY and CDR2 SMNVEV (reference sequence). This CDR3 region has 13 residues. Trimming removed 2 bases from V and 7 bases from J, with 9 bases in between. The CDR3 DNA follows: TGTGCCAGCAGTTTAGTAGGGGACCAGCCCCAGCATTTT. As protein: CASSLVGDQPQHF.

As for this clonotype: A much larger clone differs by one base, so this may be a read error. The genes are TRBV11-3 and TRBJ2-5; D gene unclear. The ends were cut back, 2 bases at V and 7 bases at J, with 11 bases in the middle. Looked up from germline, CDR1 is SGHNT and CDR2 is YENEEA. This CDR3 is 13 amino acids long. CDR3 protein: CASSLRLCRTQYF. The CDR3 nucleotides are TGTGCCAGCAGCTTACGTCTTTGTCGGACCCAGTACTTC.

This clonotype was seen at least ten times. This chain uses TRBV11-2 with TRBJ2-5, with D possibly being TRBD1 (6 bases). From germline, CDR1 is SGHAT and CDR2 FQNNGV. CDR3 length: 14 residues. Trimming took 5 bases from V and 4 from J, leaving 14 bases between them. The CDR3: CASSSRDTRETQYF. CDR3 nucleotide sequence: TGTGCCAGCAGCAGCCGGGACACTAGAGAGACCCAGTACTTC.

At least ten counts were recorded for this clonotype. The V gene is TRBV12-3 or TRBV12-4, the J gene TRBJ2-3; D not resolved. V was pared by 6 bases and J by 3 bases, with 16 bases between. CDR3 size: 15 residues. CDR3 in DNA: TGTGCCAGCAGCCGCCGGGTGGGATTGACAGATACGCAGTATTTT. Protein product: CASSRRVGLTDTQYF.

The CDR3 nucleotides read TGCAGTGCTAGATCTCCCGGGACACCAAATGAAAAACTGTTTTTT. This encodes CSARSPGTPNEKLFF. The genes are TRBV20-1 and TRBJ1-4, with D possibly matching TRBD1 (6 bases). Germline CDR1 DFQATT, CDR2 SNEGSKA (reference sequence). This CDR3 is built from 15 residues. The ends were cut back, 2 bases at V and 5 bases at J, with 15 bases in the middle.

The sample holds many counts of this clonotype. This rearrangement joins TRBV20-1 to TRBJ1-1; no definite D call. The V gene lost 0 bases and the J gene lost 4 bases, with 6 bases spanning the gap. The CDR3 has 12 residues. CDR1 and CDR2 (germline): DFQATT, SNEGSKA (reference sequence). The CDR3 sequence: CSARERGTEAFF. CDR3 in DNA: TGCAGTGCTAGAGAGCGCGGCACTGAAGCTTTCTTT.

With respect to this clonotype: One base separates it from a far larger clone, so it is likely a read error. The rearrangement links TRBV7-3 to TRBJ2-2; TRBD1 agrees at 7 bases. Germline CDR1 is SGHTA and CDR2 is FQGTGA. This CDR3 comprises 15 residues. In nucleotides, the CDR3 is TGTGACAGCAGCTCGCTCCAGGGGGTAGGCGGGGAGCTGTTTTTT. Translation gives CDSSSLQGVGGELFF.

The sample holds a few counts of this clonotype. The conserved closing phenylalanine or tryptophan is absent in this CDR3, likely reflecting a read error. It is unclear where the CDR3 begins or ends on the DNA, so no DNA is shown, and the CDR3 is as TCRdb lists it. CDR3 sequence reads: CASDELDYLVS. The V and J genes are TRBV6-2 or TRBV6-3 and TRBJ2-7; whether TRBD2, the table's D call, matches the DNA was not checked. Germline V gene sequence: CDR1 MNHEY, CDR2 SVGEGT. Including both end residues, the CDR3 is 11 amino acids long.

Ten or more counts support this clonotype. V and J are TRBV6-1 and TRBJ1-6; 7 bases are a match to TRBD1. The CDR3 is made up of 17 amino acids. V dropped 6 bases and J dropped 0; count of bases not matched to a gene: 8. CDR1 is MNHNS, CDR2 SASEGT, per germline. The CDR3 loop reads CASSPRQGSSYNSPLHF. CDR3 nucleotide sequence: TGTGCCAGCAGCCCACGACAGGGAAGCTCCTATAATTCACCCCTCCACTTT.

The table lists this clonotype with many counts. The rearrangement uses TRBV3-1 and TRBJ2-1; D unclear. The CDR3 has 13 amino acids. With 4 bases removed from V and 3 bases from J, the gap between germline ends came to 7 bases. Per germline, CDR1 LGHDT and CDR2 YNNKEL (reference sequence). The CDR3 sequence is CASSRRGYNEQFF. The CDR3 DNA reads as TGTGCCAGCAGCCGCAGAGGCTACAATGAGCAGTTCTTC.

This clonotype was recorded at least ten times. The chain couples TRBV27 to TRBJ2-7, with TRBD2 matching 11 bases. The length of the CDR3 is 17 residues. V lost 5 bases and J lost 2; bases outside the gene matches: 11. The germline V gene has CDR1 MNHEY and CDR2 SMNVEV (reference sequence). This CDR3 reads CASSHTAGTSGTYEQYF. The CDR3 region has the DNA TGTGCCAGCAGTCATACCGCAGGGACTAGCGGTACCTACGAGCAGTACTTC.

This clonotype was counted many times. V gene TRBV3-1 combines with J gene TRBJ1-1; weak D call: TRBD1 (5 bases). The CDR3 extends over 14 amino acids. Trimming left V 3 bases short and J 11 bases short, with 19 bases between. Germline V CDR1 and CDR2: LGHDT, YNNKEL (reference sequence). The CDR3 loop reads CASSQGVSDDRAFF. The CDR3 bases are TGTGCCAGCAGCCAGGGGGTAAGCGATGATCGGGCTTTCTTT.

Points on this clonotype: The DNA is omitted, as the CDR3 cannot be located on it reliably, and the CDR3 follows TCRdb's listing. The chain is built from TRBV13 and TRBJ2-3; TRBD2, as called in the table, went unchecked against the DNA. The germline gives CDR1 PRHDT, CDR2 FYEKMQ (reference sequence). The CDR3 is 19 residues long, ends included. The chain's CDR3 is CASSFYICSVGGSTDTQYF.

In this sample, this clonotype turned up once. This CDR3 is CASSQEQGIGQETQYF. The DNA of the CDR3 is TGCGCCAGCAGCCAAGAACAGGGGATCGGGCAAGAGACCCAGTACTTC. The gene calls are TRBV5-1 and TRBJ2-5; 7 bases are shared with TRBD1. Germline V lookup: CDR1 SGHRS, CDR2 YFSETQ. The CDR3 totals 16 residues. With V trimmed by 4 bases and J by 2 bases, 11 bases remained unmatched.

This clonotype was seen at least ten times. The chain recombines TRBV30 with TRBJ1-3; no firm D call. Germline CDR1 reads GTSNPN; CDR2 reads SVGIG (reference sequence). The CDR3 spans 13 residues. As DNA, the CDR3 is TGTGCAACGGCGACTGGAACTGGAAACACCATATATTTT. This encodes CATATGTGNTIYF.

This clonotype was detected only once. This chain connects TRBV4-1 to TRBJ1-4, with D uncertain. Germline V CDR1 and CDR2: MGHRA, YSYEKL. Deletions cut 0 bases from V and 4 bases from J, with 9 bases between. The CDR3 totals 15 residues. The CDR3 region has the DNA TGCGCCAGCAGCCAAGAGGGAAGGTATAATGAAAAACTGTTTTTT. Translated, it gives CASSQEGRYNEKLFF.

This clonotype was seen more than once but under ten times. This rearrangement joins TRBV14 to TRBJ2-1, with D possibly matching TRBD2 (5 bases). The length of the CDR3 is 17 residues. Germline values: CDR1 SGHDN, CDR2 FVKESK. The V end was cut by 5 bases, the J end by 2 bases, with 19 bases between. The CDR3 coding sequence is TGTGCCAGCAGCTCCAGTACTAGTCGAAAAGCCTACAATGAGCAGTTCTTC. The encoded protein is CASSSSTSRKAYNEQFF.

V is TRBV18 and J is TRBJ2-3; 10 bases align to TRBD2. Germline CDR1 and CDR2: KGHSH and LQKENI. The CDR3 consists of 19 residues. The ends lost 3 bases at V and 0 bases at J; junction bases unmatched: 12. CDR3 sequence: CASSPQALAGAGSTDTQYF. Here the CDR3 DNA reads TGTGCCAGCTCACCGCAGGCGCTAGCGGGAGCCGGTAGCACAGATACGCAGTATTTT.

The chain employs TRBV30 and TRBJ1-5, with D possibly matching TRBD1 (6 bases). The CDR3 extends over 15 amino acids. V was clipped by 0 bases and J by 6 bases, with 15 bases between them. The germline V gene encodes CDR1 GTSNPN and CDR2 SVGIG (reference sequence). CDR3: CAWSVAGAGIQPQHF. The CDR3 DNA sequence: TGTGCCTGGAGTGTGGCAGGGGCCGGCATTCAGCCCCAGCATTTT.

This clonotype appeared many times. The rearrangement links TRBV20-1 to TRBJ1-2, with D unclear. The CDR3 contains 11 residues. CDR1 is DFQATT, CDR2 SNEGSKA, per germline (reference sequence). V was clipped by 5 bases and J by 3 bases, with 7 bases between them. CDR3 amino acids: CSALDDYGYTF. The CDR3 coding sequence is TGCAGTGCTTTGGACGACTATGGCTACACCTTC.

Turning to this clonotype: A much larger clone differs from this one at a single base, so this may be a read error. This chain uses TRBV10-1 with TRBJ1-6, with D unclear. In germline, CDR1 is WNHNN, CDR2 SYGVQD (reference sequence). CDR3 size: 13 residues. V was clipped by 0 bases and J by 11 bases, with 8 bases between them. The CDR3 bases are TGCGCCAGCAGTGAGTCGGGGTATACACCCCTCCACTTT. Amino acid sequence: CASSESGYTPLHF.

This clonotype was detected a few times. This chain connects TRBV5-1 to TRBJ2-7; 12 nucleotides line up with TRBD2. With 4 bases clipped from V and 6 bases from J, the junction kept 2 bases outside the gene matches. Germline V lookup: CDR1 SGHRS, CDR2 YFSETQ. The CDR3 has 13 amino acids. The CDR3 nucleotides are TGCGCCAGCAGCGAGACTAGCGGGGGCGAGCAGTACTTC. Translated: CASSETSGGEQYF.

The CDR3 loop reads CASSLVGLAGGGTDTQYF. CDR3 DNA sequence: TGTGCCAGCAGCTTAGTAGGACTAGCGGGAGGGGGCACAGATACGCAGTATTTT. The chain links TRBV7-2 to TRBJ2-3; TRBD2 agrees at 15 bases. Germline values: CDR1 SGHTA, CDR2 FQGNSA. Unmatched junction bases numbered 3, after V lost 1 base and J lost 1 base. The length of the CDR3 is 18 residues.

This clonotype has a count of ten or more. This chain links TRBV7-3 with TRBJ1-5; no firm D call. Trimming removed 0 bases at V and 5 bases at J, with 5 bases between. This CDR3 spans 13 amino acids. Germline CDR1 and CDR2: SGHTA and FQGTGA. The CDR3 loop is CASSLTADQPQHF. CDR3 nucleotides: TGTGCCAGCAGCTTAACGGCAGATCAGCCCCAGCATTTT.

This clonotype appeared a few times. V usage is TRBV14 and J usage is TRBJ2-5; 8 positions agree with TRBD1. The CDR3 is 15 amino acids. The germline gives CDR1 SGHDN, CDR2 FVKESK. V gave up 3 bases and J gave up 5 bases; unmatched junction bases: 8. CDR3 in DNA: TGTGCCAGCAGCCACCTGGACAGGGCGTTGGAGACCCAGTACTTC. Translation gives CASSHLDRALETQYF.

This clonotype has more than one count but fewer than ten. CDR3 nucleotides: TGTGCCAGCAGCTTTCCCGGGAAGTCCTACAATGAGCAGTTCTTC. As protein: CASSFPGKSYNEQFF. V gene TRBV5-4 combines with J gene TRBJ2-1; tentatively, D is TRBD2 (5 bases). V was trimmed by 2 bases and J by 1 base, leaving 10 bases between them. This CDR3 region has 15 residues. Germline-derived CDR1 and CDR2 are SGHNT and YYREEE (reference sequence).